The 23 T cell receptor beta chains presented below share a single source sample, sequenced in a study of blood T cells in healthy people across ages. A second PCR, run for roughly 6 to 11 cycles, used a sample-barcoded 5' primer plus a J-beta primer mix. One entry per CDR3 protein, called by TCRdb with MiXCR from the 5' RACE reads. Among around 1,500,000 distinct CDR3 sequences, approximately 42% were seen once, and the ten largest hold 6.5% to 10%. The sample was blood. These receptors were obtained from a woman aged 18 to 35 in good health.

The chain joins TRBV3-1 to TRBJ2-1; D call uncertain. V shed 5 bases and J shed 9 bases, with 20 bases lying between them. The V gene's germline CDR1 is LGHDT and CDR2 YNNKEL (reference sequence). CDR3 size: 15 residues. CDR3 coding DNA: TGTGCCAGCAGCTTGGCAGCCTCCCCGTTGGGTGAGCAGTTCTTC. Protein product: CASSLAASPLGEQFF.

The chain is built from TRBV27 and TRBJ2-7; 8 bases agree with TRBD2. Germline loops: CDR1 MNHEY, CDR2 SMNVEV (reference sequence). The CDR3 has 14 residues. J gave up 9 bases and V 5 bases, and 12 bases lay outside the gene matches. The CDR3 here is CASSATSAGERQYF. CDR3 coding DNA: TGTGCCAGCAGTGCGACTAGCGCGGGTGAAAGGCAGTACTTC.

The rearrangement uses TRBV2 and TRBJ1-4; D gene unclear. The V gene lost 3 bases and the J gene lost 5 bases, with 10 bases spanning the gap. The CDR3 is 14 residues long. Germline CDR1 reads SNHLY; CDR2 reads FYNNEI. As DNA, the CDR3 is TGTGCCAGCAGTGATGGCATCGGAAATGAAAAACTGTTTTTT. It is translated as CASSDGIGNEKLFF. The variable domain in full, completed from reference TRBV2 and TRBJ1-4, reads EPEVTQTPSHQVTQMGQEVILRCVPISNHLYFYWYRQILGQKVEFLVSFYNNEISEKSEIFDDQFSVERPDGSNFTLKIRSTKLEDSAMYFCASSDGIGNEKLFFGSGTQLSVL.

This clonotype has more than one count but fewer than ten. This chain links TRBV24-1 with TRBJ2-7, with 7 positions matching TRBD2. Germline V lookup: CDR1 KGHDR, CDR2 SFDVKD. The CDR3 runs 16 residues. Trimming cost V 5 bases and J 7 bases; bases outside gene matches: 16. CDR3 in amino acids: CATSATEASGYNEQYF. As DNA, the CDR3 is TGTGCCACCAGTGCAACCGAGGCTAGCGGCTACAATGAGCAGTACTTC.

In this sample, this clonotype turned up a few times. The chain joins TRBV27 to TRBJ2-1, with 9 positions matching TRBD2. The germline V gene encodes CDR1 MNHEY and CDR2 SMNVEV (reference sequence). CDR3 length: 16 residues. V shed 5 bases, J shed 2 bases, and the junction held 7 bases outside the gene matches. The DNA of the CDR3 is TGTGCCAGCAGTATTAATAGCGGGGGCCCCTACAATGAGCAGTTCTTC. This sequence encodes CASSINSGGPYNEQFF.

This clonotype has more than one count but fewer than ten. The V and J genes are TRBV10-3 and TRBJ2-5; 7 positions match TRBD1. CDR1 is ENHRY, CDR2 SYGVKD, per germline. This CDR3 contains 14 residues. The junction had 0 bases not matched to a gene; V was cut back by 2 bases and J by 0 bases. The CDR3 region has the DNA TGTGCCATCAGTGAGGACAGGGACCAAGAGACCCAGTACTTC. This translates into CAISEDRDQETQYF.

The J gene is TRBJ2-1, the V gene TRBV20-1; 9 bases align to TRBD1. Germline CDR1 and CDR2: DFQATT and SNEGSKA (reference sequence). The CDR3 covers 15 residues. V was pared by 5 bases and J by 11 bases, with 16 bases of the junction left unmatched. The CDR3 sequence: CSAGTGTGFEGKQFF. As DNA, the CDR3 is TGCAGTGCTGGTACCGGGACAGGGTTTGAGGGTAAGCAGTTCTTC.

This clonotype appeared once. This sequence joins TRBV24-1 and TRBJ1-1; a possible D gene is TRBD1 (5 bases). The germline V gene encodes CDR1 KGHDR and CDR2 SFDVKD. The CDR3 consists of 13 residues. V lost 7 bases to trimming and J lost 5 bases, with 13 bases between them. The CDR3 loop is CATRPLGGTEAFF. The CDR3 region has the DNA TGTGCCACCAGGCCCCTCGGGGGAACTGAAGCTTTCTTT.

The V and J genes are TRBV6-6 and TRBJ1-1, with D hard to call. The CDR3 spans 13 residues. CDR1 and CDR2 (germline): MNHNY, SVGAGI (reference sequence). V was clipped by 5 bases and J by 5 bases, with 12 bases between them. In DNA, the CDR3 is TGTGCCAGCAGTGCTCCCGGGGTTACTGAAGCTTTCTTT. It encodes CASSAPGVTEAFF.

This clonotype was counted a few times. The genes are TRBV6-2 or TRBV6-3 and TRBJ2-3; tentatively, D is TRBD2 (6 bases). CDR3 length equals 15 residues. The germline V gene encodes CDR1 MNHEY and CDR2 SVGEGT. V was clipped by 4 bases and J by 1 base, with 12 bases between them. In nucleotides, the CDR3 is TGTGCCAGCAGTTCCCGGGACTCCCGCACAGATACGCAGTATTTT. It specifies CASSSRDSRTDTQYF.

This chain's CDR3 is CASSPVGTGAGYTF. For the CDR3, the DNA is TGTGCCAGCAGCCCCGTAGGAACAGGGGCTGGCTACACCTTC. The V call is TRBV7-9, the J call TRBJ1-2, with 7 bases matching TRBD1. CDR1 SEHNR and CDR2 FQNEAQ come from the germline V gene (reference sequence). V dropped 5 bases and J dropped 7; count of bases not matched to a gene: 10. The CDR3 contains 14 residues.

This clonotype was found a few times. The V and J genes are TRBV5-1 and TRBJ2-7, with no clear D. Looked up from germline, CDR1 is SGHRS and CDR2 is YFSETQ. V was trimmed by 2 bases and J by 2 bases, leaving 17 bases between them. The CDR3 spans 16 residues. As DNA, the CDR3 is TGCGCCAGCAGCTTACGGACGGACGCTCCTACCTACGAGCAGTACTTC. This sequence encodes CASSLRTDAPTYEQYF.

The chain combines TRBV30 with TRBJ2-7, with D unclear. Per germline, CDR1 GTSNPN and CDR2 SVGIG (reference sequence). This CDR3 contains 12 residues. V was clipped by 6 bases and J by 3 bases, with 12 bases between them. The CDR3 protein is CACTLGGYEQYF. Written as DNA, the CDR3 is TGTGCCTGCACTCTTGGTGGCTACGAGCAGTACTTC.

The J gene is TRBJ2-1, the V gene TRBV12-3 or TRBV12-4, with TRBD2 identical over 9 bases. This CDR3 contains 15 residues. V lost 5 bases and J lost 1; bases outside the gene matches: 3. The CDR3 region is CASSPSGKSYNEQFF. The CDR3 bases are TGTGCCAGCAGTCCTAGCGGGAAATCCTACAATGAGCAGTTCTTC.

The rearrangement links TRBV20-1 to TRBJ2-7, with 8 bases aligning to TRBD1. The length of the CDR3 is 13 residues. V trimming: 7 bases; J trimming: 5 bases; junction bases outside the gene matches: 10. Germline V gene sequence: CDR1 DFQATT, CDR2 SNEGSKA (reference sequence). DNA of the CDR3: TGCAGTGTCCGGACAGGGAAAGGCCACGAGCAGTACTTC. Amino acid sequence: CSVRTGKGHEQYF.

This clonotype was observed a handful of times. The genes are TRBV12-3 or TRBV12-4 and TRBJ1-2; the D gene is possibly TRBD1 (5 bases). The CDR3 is made up of 13 amino acids. Trimming took off 5 bases at V and 5 bases at J, with 12 bases between the two ends. The CDR3 sequence is CASSRGPPYGYTF. DNA for the CDR3: TGTGCCAGCAGTCGGGGACCGCCTTATGGCTACACCTTC.

This clonotype came up a few times. The chain recombines TRBV14 with TRBJ2-1; D tentatively reads TRBD1 or TRBD2 (5 bases each). Germline lookup yields CDR1 SGHDN and CDR2 FVKESK. Trimming shortened V by 0 bases and J by 10 bases, and 10 bases separated the two germline ends. The CDR3 runs 13 residues. In nucleotides, the CDR3 is TGTGCCAGCAGCCAAGAGCCTGGGGGAGAGCAGTTCTTC. Translated, it gives CASSQEPGGEQFF.

This clonotype was seen more than once but under ten times. V and J are TRBV7-6 and TRBJ1-4, with D perhaps matching TRBD1 (5 bases). Germline V gene lookup returns CDR1 SGHVS and CDR2 FNYEAQ. The CDR3 covers 16 residues. V lost 1 base to trimming and J lost 4 bases, with 13 bases between them. The CDR3 loop is CASSLGGTTSNEKLFF. Written as DNA, the CDR3 is TGTGCCAGCAGCTTAGGGGGGACCACGAGTAATGAAAAACTGTTTTTT.

V gene TRBV15 combines with J gene TRBJ2-5; D is unclear. V was shortened by 3 bases and J by 2 bases, with 4 bases between the two germline ends. The CDR3 totals 12 residues. The germline gives CDR1 LNHNV, CDR2 YYDKDF (reference sequence). CDR3 loop: CATSSGQETQYF. In DNA form, the CDR3 reads TGTGCCACCAGCAGCGGGCAAGAGACCCAGTACTTC.

CDR3 protein: CASSAAQGGGEKLFF. For the CDR3, the DNA is TGTGCCAGCAGCGCCGCGCAGGGAGGGGGCGAAAAACTGTTTTTT. The chain links TRBV9 to TRBJ1-4; TRBD1 matches 7 bases. Germline values: CDR1 SGDLS, CDR2 YYNGEE. This CDR3 comprises 15 residues. V was pared by 3 bases and J by 8 bases, with 10 bases of the junction left unmatched.

The chain links TRBV2 to TRBJ2-1; D is undetermined. The CDR3 contains 14 residues. Germline loops: CDR1 SNHLY, CDR2 FYNNEI. The V end lost 8 bases, the J end lost 0 bases, and 11 bases lay between the germline ends. In DNA, the CDR3 is TGTGCCAGCCTCGCTTGGTCCTCCTACAATGAGCAGTTCTTC. Encoded protein: CASLAWSSYNEQFF.

The chain carries TRBV6-1 and TRBJ2-7, with 9 positions matching TRBD1. This CDR3 comprises 15 residues. In germline, CDR1 is MNHNS, CDR2 SASEGT. V dropped 5 bases and J dropped 2; count of bases not matched to a gene: 7. The CDR3 coding sequence is TGTGCCAGCAGTAAATCGGGACAGGGAACCTACGAGCAGTACTTC. It is translated as CASSKSGQGTYEQYF.

V usage is TRBV30 and J usage is TRBJ1-2; TRBD1 matches 8 bases. CDR1 and CDR2 (germline): GTSNPN, SVGIG (reference sequence). Losses at the gene ends were 0 bases for V and 7 bases for J; bases not matched to a gene: 7. The length of the CDR3 is 14 residues. Here the CDR3 DNA reads TGTGCCTGGAGTGTTCCACAGGGGGTAGGTGGCTACACCTTC. Translated, it gives CAWSVPQGVGGYTF.